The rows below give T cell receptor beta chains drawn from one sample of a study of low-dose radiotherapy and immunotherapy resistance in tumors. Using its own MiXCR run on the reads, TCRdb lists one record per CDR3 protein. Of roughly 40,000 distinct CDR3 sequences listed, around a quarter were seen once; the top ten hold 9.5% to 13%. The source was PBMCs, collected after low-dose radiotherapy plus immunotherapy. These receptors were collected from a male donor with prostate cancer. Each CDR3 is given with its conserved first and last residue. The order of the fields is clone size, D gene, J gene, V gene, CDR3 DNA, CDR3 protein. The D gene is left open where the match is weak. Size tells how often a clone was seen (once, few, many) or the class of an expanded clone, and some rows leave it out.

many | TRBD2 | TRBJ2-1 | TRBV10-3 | TGTGCCACCGCCCCAACTAGCGGCGCTTACAATGAGCAGTTCTTC | CATAPTSGAYNEQFF
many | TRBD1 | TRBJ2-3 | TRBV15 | TGTGCCACCGGGACAGGGGATACAGATACGCAGTATTTT | CATGTGDTDTQYF
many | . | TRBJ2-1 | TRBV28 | TGTGCCAGCAGTGTCTACAATGAGCAGTTCTTC | CASSVYNEQFF
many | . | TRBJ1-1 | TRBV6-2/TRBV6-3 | TGTGCCAGCAGGACTGTGGGCACTGAAGCTTTCTTT | CASRTVGTEAFF
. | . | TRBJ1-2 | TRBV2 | TGTGCCAGCAGTGAGGCAGATAACTATGGCTACACCTTC | CASSEADNYGYTF
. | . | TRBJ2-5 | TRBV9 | TGTGCCAGCAGCGTAGGCATCGGAGGGGGCGAGACCCAGTACTTC | CASSVGIGGGETQYF
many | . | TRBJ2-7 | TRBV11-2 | TGTGCCAGCAGCTCGACAGATTACTACGAGCAGTACTTC | CASSSTDYYEQYF
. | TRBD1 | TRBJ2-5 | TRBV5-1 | TGCGCCAGCAGAGAACAGGGGGGGACCCAGTACTTC | CASREQGGTQYF
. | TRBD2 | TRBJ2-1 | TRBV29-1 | TGCAGCCCTTTAGCCTATAAGGGACTAGAGGTTGAGCAGTTCTTC | CSPLAYKGLEVEQFF
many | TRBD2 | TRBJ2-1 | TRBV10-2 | TGCGCCAGCAGTGAGACTCGGGGGGGACTAGCGGGCCTTTCCGGGGGGAATGAGCAGTTCTTC | CASSETRGGLAGLSGGNEQFF
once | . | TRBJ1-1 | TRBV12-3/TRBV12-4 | TGTGCCAGCAGTTTAGCACAGCACACTGAAGCTTTCTTT | CASSLAQHTEAFF
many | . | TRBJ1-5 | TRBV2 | TGTGCCAGCAGTGAAGGGGATAGCAATCAGCCCCAGCATTTT | CASSEGDSNQPQHF
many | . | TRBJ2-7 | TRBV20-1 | TGCAGTGCCGCCCCGGGACACGATTACGAGCAGTACTTC | CSAAPGHDYEQYF
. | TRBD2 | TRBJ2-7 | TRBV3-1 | TGTGCCAGCAGAAGGACTAGCGGGGGATCCTACGAGCAGTACTTC | CASRRTSGGSYEQYF